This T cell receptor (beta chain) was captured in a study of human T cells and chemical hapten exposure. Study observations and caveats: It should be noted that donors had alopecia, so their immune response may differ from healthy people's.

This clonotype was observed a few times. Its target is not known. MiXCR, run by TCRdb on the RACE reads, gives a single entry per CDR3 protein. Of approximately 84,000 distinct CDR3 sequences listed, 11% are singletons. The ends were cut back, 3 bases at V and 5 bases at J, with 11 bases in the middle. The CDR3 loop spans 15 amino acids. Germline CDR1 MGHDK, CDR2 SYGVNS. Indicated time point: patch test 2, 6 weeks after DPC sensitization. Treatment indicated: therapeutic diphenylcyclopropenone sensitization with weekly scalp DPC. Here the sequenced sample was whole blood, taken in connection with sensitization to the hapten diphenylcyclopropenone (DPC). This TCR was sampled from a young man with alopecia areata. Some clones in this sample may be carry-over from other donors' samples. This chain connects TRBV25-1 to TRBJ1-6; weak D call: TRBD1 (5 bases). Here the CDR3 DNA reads TGTGCCAGCAGTGAGGCTACCAGGGATAATTCACCCCTCCACTTT. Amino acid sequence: CASSEATRDNSPLHF.